What follows describes a single T cell receptor (beta chain). Its specific antigen is unknown. No base quality information exists; no much larger clone differs at one position. These data originate in a study of T cells in Graves' hyperthyroidism and ophthalmopathy (dated by TCRdb to the late 2010s). General notes on the study: Peripheral blood samples were taken at initial diagnosis, before any treatment was given. To identify TCR V-J signatures that set the groups apart, the researchers used a discovery cohort of about a hundred patients, made up of fewer than 50 with Graves' ophthalmopathy and about 60 with stable Graves' hyperthyroidism. After sampling, hyperthyroidism patients received methimazole starting at 30 mg daily, and ophthalmopathy patients received high-dose intravenous methylprednisolone. The 100 discovery patients were randomly split 7:3 into training and test sets. Prospective prediction of ophthalmopathy was tested in an independent validation cohort of some 20 hyperthyroidism patients and 15 to 17 patients who later progressed to ophthalmopathy. According to the paper, TCR Vbeta CDR3 sequencing was carried out on 135 peripheral blood samples, which came from approximately 41 ophthalmopathy, around 74 hyperthyroidism and 17 progressor patients. Thyroid tissue and blood T-cell repertoires from about 6 Graves' hyperthyroidism patients were also compared in the study.

The TCR beta CDR3 regions were amplified from RNA transcripts. The first round of RT-PCR for the TCR CDR3 was performed with the HTBI primer set and the Qiagen OneStep RT-PCR kit. A second multiplex PCR round built the libraries, followed by size selection and purification. The libraries were sequenced on an Illumina HiSeq2000 using paired-end 100 bp reads. As for how the authors treated the data: Raw data were processed with SOAPnuke, discarding reads with adapters, uncalled bases, mean Phred below 15, or no exact constant-primer or identifier match. High-quality paired reads were merged with COPE v1.2.5, and unique nucleotide sequences were defined as clonotypes. Clonotypes were aligned to IMGT TRBV, TRBD and TRBJ reference segments using MiTCR v1.1. The analysis was restricted to V-J combinations with a frequency above 0.0001, which together covered 99% to 99.2% of the repertoires. A TCS score was defined as the ratio of F50 (clonal expansion) to E x V (chaos), with BLOSUM62-based TCRdist applied between CDR3 peptides within each V-J. Welch's t-statistics and random forest reduced around 520 V-J features to roughly 13, which were used in a naive Bayes classifier (R e1071). Thyroid-blood repertoire similarity was quantified with the Morisita-Horn index. Through fastp at Q25 and MiXCR, TCRdb rebuilt clones from the public reads, retaining in-frame beta chains. Each entry is one CDR3 protein sequence, shown with its most common DNA and genes. The V and J calls shown here were made by TCRdb, not taken from the authors' results. The sample contains over 700,000 distinct CDR3 sequences, 38% of them found a single time. Over 8% of the sample is held by the ten biggest clonotypes.

Trimming at the junction amounts to 0 bases on V and 8 bases on J, and the germline ends lie 16 bases apart. CDR1 and CDR2 are drawn from the germline V gene: MNHEY, SVGAGI. The CDR3 sequence holds 16 residues, the cysteine and phenylalanine included. The sequence is cut down to CDR3 DNA, 48 bases in frame from base 1. The research as a whole found: Blood samples also contained most of the expanded thyroid clonotypes (frequency above 0.001), which suggests that blood repertoires may reflect thyroid immune responses. During validation, the model predicted progression to ophthalmopathy a median of approximately 6.5 months ahead of onset, with approximately 71% sensitivity and about 72% specificity. Sample size was not statistically predetermined, and investigators were not blinded to group allocation. Ophthalmopathy was separated from stable hyperthyroidism by a 13 V-J signature model, with approximately 86% sensitivity and around 81% specificity obtained in cross-validation and 80%/75% obtained in testing.

Graves' hyperthyroidism was defined as stable when no progression to ophthalmopathy occurred over 18 months of follow-up. Hyperthyroidism patients were newly diagnosed, had a disease duration of under 2 months, and were aged 18 to 65 years. Any patient with an uncontrolled infection, another autoimmune disease, pregnancy or lactation was excluded. Diagnoses were based on clinical symptoms, serum thyroxine and TRAb, thyroid ultrasound and orbital computed tomography. Ficoll-Paque density gradient centrifugation was used to isolate PBMCs from 8 to 10 ml of fresh peripheral blood. Trizol reagent was used to extract total RNA, and RNA quality was then checked on an Agilent 2100 Bioanalyzer.

The sequencing input was blood. The receptor comes from a man aged 18 to 35 with Graves' hyperthyroidism. This chain joins TRBV6-5 to TRBJ1-4; the D gene is unclear. The DNA is TGTGCCAGCAGTTACTCTATCCGGGCAATGGGAGAAAAACTGTTTTTT. This gives the protein CASSYSIRAMGEKLFF.